These T cell receptor beta chains were read from a single sample in a study of shared clonotypes between healthy human individuals. TCRdb's table, derived via immunoSEQ multiplex PCR, lists solely in-frame clones and lacks some. Of about 1,900,000 clones in the sample, just under 95% were seen once. The sample consisted of naive CD8+ T cells sorted from blood. These receptors originate from a young man in good health. CDR3s include the opening cysteine and the closing phenylalanine or tryptophan. D genes are given only for firm matches. Rows give clone size only sometimes, using once, few, many, or a class for an expanded clone.

>.|TRBV11-2|TRBJ1-1|.
CASSSGALNTEAFF
TGTGCCAGCAGCTCTGGGGCATTGAACACTGAAGCTTTCTTT
>.|TRBV28|TRBJ1-4|.
CASSLVVTGFEKLFF
TGTGCCAGCAGTTTGGTGGTGACAGGCTTTGAAAAACTGTTTTTT
>.|TRBV6-5|TRBJ1-2|TRBD1
CASSYRTGFYGYTF
TGTGCCAGCAGTTACCGGACAGGGTTTTATGGCTACACCTTC
>.|TRBV18|TRBJ2-3|.
CASSPQWPEGPSTDTQYF
TGTGCCAGCTCACCACAATGGCCCGAGGGGCCGAGCACAGATACGCAGTATTTT
>.|TRBV27|TRBJ1-2|TRBD1
CASSPPGQYYGYTF
TGTGCCAGCAGCCCACCGGGACAGTACTATGGCTACACCTTC
>.|TRBV6-6|TRBJ1-2|.
CASSYDLYGYTF
TGTGCCAGCAGTTACGATCTCTATGGCTACACCTTC
>.|TRBV7-9|TRBJ2-1|TRBD2
CASSLLAGADNEQFF
TGTGCCAGCAGCTTACTAGCGGGAGCGGACAATGAGCAGTTCTTC
>once|TRBV7-2|TRBJ2-7|.
CASSLRTFDEQYF
TGTGCCAGCAGCCTGCGGACGTTCGACGAGCAGTACTTC
>once|TRBV11-2|TRBJ1-4|.
CASSSSWGGNEKLFF
TGTGCCAGCAGCTCCTCCTGGGGGGGGAATGAAAAACTGTTTTTT
>.|TRBV29-1|TRBJ2-7|.
CSVGRVNEQYF
TGCAGCGTTGGTAGGGTCAACGAGCAGTACTTC
>.|TRBV27|TRBJ2-1|.
CASSSSGNEQFF
TGTGCCAGCAGTTCCAGCGGAAATGAGCAGTTCTTC
>once|TRBV4-3|TRBJ2-1|.
CASSHGLDASYNEQFF
TGCGCCAGCAGCCACGGACTGGACGCCTCCTACAATGAGCAGTTCTTC
>.|TRBV10-2|TRBJ2-7|TRBD1
CASWTGTGYEQYF
TGCGCCAGCTGGACAGGGACAGGCTACGAGCAGTACTTC
>.|TRBV9|TRBJ1-3|.
CASSVVGGDTIYF
TGTGCCAGCAGCGTAGTTGGGGGGGACACCATATATTTT
>.|TRBV14|TRBJ2-4|.
CASSQGRGGFIQYF
TGTGCCAGCAGCCAAGGCCGCGGGGGCTTCATTCAGTACTTC
>.|TRBV9|TRBJ2-7|.
CASSRNGGLLADEQYF
TGTGCCAGCAGCCGTAACGGGGGGCTACTGGCGGACGAGCAGTACTTC
>.|TRBV5-6|TRBJ2-7|TRBD1
CASSFTGGSYEQYF
TGTGCCAGCAGCTTCACAGGGGGCTCTTACGAGCAGTACTTC
>.|TRBV7-9|TRBJ2-7|.
CASSPRGPLSSYEQYF
TGTGCCAGCAGCCCAAGGGGTCCTCTTAGCTCCTACGAGCAGTACTTC
>.|TRBV9|TRBJ2-6|.
CASSQAGSGANVLTF
TGTGCCAGCAGCCAAGCGGGCTCTGGGGCCAACGTCCTGACTTTC
>.|TRBV7-9|TRBJ1-5|TRBD1
CASSGTGGYQPQHF
TGTGCCAGCAGCGGGACAGGGGGCTATCAGCCCCAGCATTTT
>.|TRBV5-1|TRBJ1-1|.
CASSSTIGPLTTEAFF
TGCGCCAGCAGCTCCACAATCGGGCCCCTGACCACTGAAGCTTTCTTT
>.|TRBV15|TRBJ2-1|.
CATSPTGASYNEQFF
TGTGCCACCAGCCCGACCGGGGCCTCCTACAATGAGCAGTTCTTC
>.|TRBV5-1|TRBJ2-7|.
CASSVGEGTLYEQYF
TGCGCCAGCAGTGTGGGGGAAGGGACCCTCTACGAGCAGTACTTC
>.|TRBV5-4|TRBJ2-1|.
CASSSGNEQFF
TGTGCCAGCAGCTCCGGCAATGAGCAGTTCTTC
>.|TRBV10-3|TRBJ2-7|TRBD2
CAISEIGLAGPEQYF
TGTGCCATCAGTGAGATAGGACTAGCGGGACCCGAGCAGTACTTC
>.|TRBV7-8|TRBJ2-7|.
CASSFDFYEQYF
TGTGCCAGCAGCTTTGACTTCTACGAGCAGTACTTC
>.|TRBV7-8|TRBJ2-3|TRBD2
CASSPWTSGGAEDTQYF
TGTGCCAGCAGCCCTTGGACCAGCGGGGGGGCGGAAGATACGCAGTATTTT
>.|TRBV6-6|TRBJ2-7|.
CASSLTAYEQYF
TGTGCCAGCAGTTTGACAGCCTACGAGCAGTACTTC
>.|TRBV11-2|TRBJ2-1|TRBD1
CASSTPGGSNEQFF
TGTGCCAGCAGCACTCCAGGGGGTAGCAATGAGCAGTTCTTC
>few|TRBV4-1|TRBJ1-1|.
CASSQVSRTEAFF
TGCGCCAGCAGCCAAGTAAGTCGAACTGAAGCTTTCTTT
>.|TRBV7-6|TRBJ2-7|TRBD1
CASSLRTGGSYEQYF
TGTGCCAGCAGTCTACGGACAGGGGGTTCCTACGAGCAGTACTTC
>.|TRBV19|TRBJ2-3|TRBD2
CASRRIAGVDTQYF
TGTGCCAGTAGGAGAATAGCGGGGGTGGATACGCAGTATTTT
>.|TRBV29-1|TRBJ1-1|.
CSVETGPWDRKAFF
TGCAGCGTTGAAACCGGGCCCTGGGATCGTAAAGCTTTCTTT
>.|TRBV7-2|TRBJ2-7|TRBD2
CASSFFLAGGYEQYF
TGTGCCAGCAGCTTCTTTCTAGCGGGGGGCTACGAGCAGTACTTC
>.|TRBV27|TRBJ2-3|TRBD2
CASSPGTSGDTQYF
TGTGCCAGCAGCCCCGGGACTAGCGGAGATACGCAGTATTTT
>.|TRBV4-1|TRBJ2-7|.
CASSQEPPSYEQYF
TGCGCCAGCAGCCAAGAACCCCCTTCCTACGAGCAGTACTTC
>.|TRBV5-4|TRBJ2-7|.
CASSSRGGRYEQYF
TGTGCCAGCAGCTCCCGTGGAGGGAGGTACGAGCAGTACTTC
>.|TRBV5-4|TRBJ2-5|.
CASSYQVEETQYF
TGTGCCAGCAGCTACCAGGTGGAAGAGACCCAGTACTTC
>.|TRBV10-3|TRBJ1-3|TRBD1
CAILGDRGDSSGNTIYF
TGTGCCATCCTTGGGGACAGGGGCGACTCCTCTGGAAACACCATATATTTT
>.|TRBV6-5|TRBJ2-7|.
CASSYSTASPPYEQYF
TGTGCCAGCAGTTACTCGACGGCTAGCCCTCCCTACGAGCAGTACTTC
>.|TRBV5-1|TRBJ2-6|.
CASTAGRSFSGANVLTF
TGCGCCAGCACCGCGGGACGGAGTTTCTCTGGGGCCAACGTCCTGACTTTC
>.|TRBV5-1|TRBJ2-5|.
CASSLLGTAETQYF
TGCGCCAGCAGCTTGCTCGGGACGGCGGAGACCCAGTACTTC
>.|TRBV6-5|TRBJ1-5|.
CASGYDQPQHF
TGTGCCAGCGGGTACGATCAGCCCCAGCATTTT
>.|TRBV6-5|TRBJ2-1|TRBD1
CASSYGTGLFNEQFF
TGTGCCAGCAGTTACGGGACAGGGTTGTTTAATGAGCAGTTCTTC
>.|TRBV7-9|TRBJ1-4|.
CASSLAGRHSTNEKLFF
TGTGCCAGCAGCTTAGCAGGACGGCATTCAACTAATGAAAAACTGTTTTTT
>few|TRBV12-5|TRBJ1-4|.
CASGCPFREGAEKLFF
TGTGCTAGTGGTTGCCCCTTCCGTGAGGGTGCGGAAAAACTGTTTTTT
>.|TRBV5-1|TRBJ2-1|.
CASSGAGSSYNEQFF
TGCGCCAGCAGCGGGGCAGGGAGCTCCTACAATGAGCAGTTCTTC
>.|TRBV11-2|TRBJ2-4|.
CASSLGSQEKYF
TGTGCCAGCAGCTTAGGCTCGCAGGAGAAGTACTTC
>.|TRBV20-1|TRBJ2-1|.
CSAVSGDEQFF
TGCAGTGCTGTTAGTGGGGATGAGCAGTTCTTC
>once|TRBV15|TRBJ1-2|.
CATSREGVANYGYTF
TGTGCCACCAGCAGAGAGGGAGTGGCTAACTATGGCTACACCTTC
>.|TRBV11-2|TRBJ2-1|TRBD2
CASSPRGGASGLYNEQFF
TGTGCCAGCAGCCCTAGGGGGGGGGCTAGCGGGTTATACAATGAGCAGTTCTTC
>.|TRBV4-1|TRBJ1-6|TRBD1
CASSHPRQGASNSPLHF
TGCGCCAGCAGCCACCCCCGGCAGGGGGCATCAAATTCACCCCTCCACTTT
>.|TRBV29-1|TRBJ2-1|.
CGGFSYNEQFF
TGTGGGGGTTTTTCCTACAATGAGCAGTTCTTC